This passage covers 26 T cell receptor beta chains from one sample sequenced in a study of human T cells and chemical hapten exposure. Blood, whole and unfractionated, served as the source for total RNA extraction. TCRdb reanalysed the 5' RACE reads using MiXCR and keeps one entry per CDR3 protein. The repertoire includes 110,000 or so distinct CDR3 sequences, roughly 18% of them detected once, and around 2.7% sits in the top ten. The receptors stem from a human donor in good health.

J is TRBJ2-7 and V is TRBV29-1, with 11 bases identical to TRBD1. The CDR3 has 15 amino acids. J gave up 6 bases and V 4 bases, and 11 bases lay outside the gene matches. Germline CDR1 reads SQVTM; CDR2 reads ANQGSEA. CDR3 sequence reads: CSVVTPGTGGGEQYF. CDR3 sequence (DNA): TGCAGCGTTGTCACTCCCGGGACAGGGGGAGGCGAGCAGTACTTC.

The chain uses TRBV5-4 and TRBJ2-4, with 14 bases fitting TRBD2. Trimming removed 4 bases from V and 7 bases from J; junction bases left unmatched: 7. Germline-derived CDR1 and CDR2 are SGHNT and YYREEE (reference sequence). The CDR3 length is 16 residues. CDR3: CASSLGGLAGENIQYF. CDR3 coding DNA: TGTGCCAGCAGCCTGGGGGGACTAGCGGGAGAGAACATTCAGTACTTC. Full variable domain (remainder filled in from reference TRBV5-4 and TRBJ2-4): ETGVTQSPTHLIKTRGQQVTLRCSSQSGHNTVSWYQQALGQGPQFIFQYYREEENGRGNFPPRFSGLQFPNYSSELNVNALELDDSALYLCASSLGGLAGENIQYFGAGTRLSVL.

The CDR3 DNA follows: TGCGCCAGCAGCATGGGAGACTGGGATGGCACAGATACGCAGTATTTT. Translating it yields CASSMGDWDGTDTQYF. The chain couples TRBV4-1 to TRBJ2-3, with D possibly matching TRBD2 (5 bases). This CDR3 is 16 amino acids long. Germline CDR1 reads MGHRA; CDR2 reads YSYEKL. V lost 5 bases, J lost 1 base, and 16 bases lay in between.

The V and J genes are TRBV9 and TRBJ1-3; no definite D call. Per the germline V gene, CDR1 is SGDLS and CDR2 is YYNGEE. This CDR3 contains 13 residues. The V end was cut by 0 bases, the J end by 2 bases, with 3 bases between. CDR3 coding DNA: TGTGCCAGCAGCGTAGCTACTGGAAACACCATATATTTT. Amino acid sequence: CASSVATGNTIYF.

The table lists this clonotype with a few counts. V gene TRBV20-1 combines with J gene TRBJ2-3, with TRBD2 matching over 9 bases. CDR1 and CDR2 (germline): DFQATT, SNEGSKA (reference sequence). V was clipped by 8 bases and J by 5 bases; unmatched bases: 11. This CDR3 contains 14 residues. The CDR3 region is CSSTPGGRVDTQYF. CDR3 DNA: TGCAGTAGCACCCCCGGCGGGAGGGTAGATACGCAGTATTTT.

This clonotype was seen more than once but under ten times. The chain carries TRBV5-1 and TRBJ2-7, with TRBD2 matching 14 bases. CDR1 is SGHRS, CDR2 YFSETQ, per germline. J gave up 5 bases and V 4 bases, and 5 bases lay outside the gene matches. The CDR3 is 15 amino acids. The CDR3 nucleotides are TGCGCCAGCAGCCCGTGGACTAGCGGGAGGAACGAGCAGTACTTC. Protein: CASSPWTSGRNEQYF.

This clonotype came up a few times. The chain employs TRBV7-2 and TRBJ2-7; TRBD1 matches 8 bases. Germline lookup yields CDR1 SGHTA and CDR2 FQGNSA. The V segment lost 5 bases and the J segment 0 bases; nucleotides outside the gene matches: 3. CDR3 size: 14 residues. CDR3 DNA sequence: TGTGCCAGCAGCCGGGACAGGAGCTCCTACGAGCAGTACTTC. Translating it yields CASSRDRSSYEQYF.

This clonotype was detected only a few times. This chain connects TRBV6-1 to TRBJ2-7; TRBD2 agrees at 7 bases. The CDR3 totals 14 residues. Losses at the gene ends were 10 bases for V and 4 bases for J; bases not matched to a gene: 13. Germline V gives CDR1 MNHNS, CDR2 SASEGT. CDR3 loop: CATQILAKVYEQYF. The CDR3, as DNA: TGTGCCACCCAAATACTAGCGAAGGTATACGAGCAGTACTTC.

V is TRBV28 and J is TRBJ2-1, with D unresolved. Per germline, CDR1 MDHEN and CDR2 SYDVKM. This CDR3 is built from 14 residues. V lost 3 bases, J lost 3 bases, and 9 bases lay in between. The CDR3 loop is CASSFLFLYNEQFF. The CDR3 DNA follows: TGTGCCAGCAGTTTTCTGTTCCTCTACAATGAGCAGTTCTTC. Complete variable domain (other parts from reference TRBV28 and TRBJ2-1): DVKVTQSSRYLVKRTGEKVFLECVQDMDHENMFWYRQDPGLGLRLIYFSYDVKMKEKGDIPEGYSVSREKKERFSLILESASTNQTSMYLCASSFLFLYNEQFFGPGTRLTVL.

CDR3 sequence: CASSRDRVTEAFF. The CDR3 bases are TGTGCCAGCAGTAGGGACAGGGTGACTGAAGCTTTCTTT. This chain links TRBV6-5 with TRBJ1-1; 9 bases map to TRBD1. V lost 5 bases to trimming and J lost 5 bases; unmatched junction nucleotides: 3. The CDR3 is 13 amino acids. Germline V CDR1 and CDR2: MNHEY, SVGAGI.

This clonotype was counted a few times. This chain connects TRBV6-1 to TRBJ1-4; no firm D call. The germline V gene encodes CDR1 MNHNS and CDR2 SASEGT. This CDR3 is built from 14 residues. V dropped 4 bases and J dropped 6 bases, with 12 bases sitting between them. DNA for the CDR3: TGTGCCAGCAGTGTCCGGGGAGGACATGAAAAACTGTTTTTT. This codes for CASSVRGGHEKLFF.

The gene calls are TRBV2 and TRBJ1-2, with a weak D call TRBD1 (5 bases). The V gene's germline CDR1 is SNHLY and CDR2 FYNNEI. V was clipped by 5 bases and J by 7 bases, with 11 bases between them. The CDR3 runs 12 residues. The DNA for the CDR3 is TGTGCCAGCAGTTACCAACAGGCTGGCTACACCTTC. It yields the protein CASSYQQAGYTF.

This clonotype turned up a few times. J is TRBJ2-7 and V is TRBV29-1, with a tentative D call TRBD1 (6 bases). The V end was cut by 4 bases, the J end by 11 bases, with 21 bases between. The CDR3 extends over 13 amino acids. Germline CDR1 is SQVTM and CDR2 is ANQGSEA. The CDR3 loop is CSVAFKFTGYEYF. The DNA of the CDR3 is TGCAGCGTTGCCTTTAAATTTACAGGGTATGAGTACTTC.

This clonotype was detected only a few times. The J gene is TRBJ1-3, the V gene TRBV18; D gene uncertain. The CDR3 contains 15 residues. Per germline, CDR1 KGHSH and CDR2 LQKENI. Deletions cut 1 base from V and 0 bases from J, with 7 bases between. In DNA, the CDR3 is TGTGCCAGCTCACCACAAGCCAGCTCTGGAAACACCATATATTTT. Amino acids: CASSPQASSGNTIYF.

The genes are TRBV28 and TRBJ2-7, with TRBD2 as a possible D gene (6 bases). The CDR3 totals 15 residues. V was shortened by 6 bases and J by 1 base, with 16 bases between the two germline ends. Per the germline V gene, CDR1 is MDHEN and CDR2 is SYDVKM. The CDR3 region has the DNA TGTGCCAGCAGCCGGGGGATGGGTAATTCCTACGAGCAGTACTTC. As protein: CASSRGMGNSYEQYF. Combining the CDR3 with reference TRBV28 and TRBJ2-7 gives the whole variable domain DVKVTQSSRYLVKRTGEKVFLECVQDMDHENMFWYRQDPGLGLRLIYFSYDVKMKEKGDIPEGYSVSREKKERFSLILESASTNQTSMYLCASSRGMGNSYEQYFGPGTRLTVT.

V gene TRBV7-9 combines with J gene TRBJ1-2, with D maybe TRBD1 (5 bases). This CDR3 has 19 amino acids. From germline, CDR1 is SEHNR and CDR2 FQNEAQ (reference sequence). Trimming removed 0 bases from V and 1 base from J, with 21 bases in between. CDR3: CASSLAQGPEDGDNYGYTF. DNA of the CDR3: TGTGCCAGCAGCTTAGCGCAGGGTCCGGAGGACGGTGATAACTATGGCTACACCTTC. Looking up the rest from reference TRBV7-9 and TRBJ1-2 gives the full variable domain: DTGVSQNPRHKITKRGQNVTFRCDPISEHNRLYWYRQTLGQGPEFLTYFQNEAQLEKSRLLSDRFSAERPKGSFSTLEIQRTEQGDSAMYLCASSLAQGPEDGDNYGYTFGSGTRLTVV.

The chain uses TRBV10-2 and TRBJ2-1; possibly TRBD1 for D (6 bases). CDR3 length: 15 residues. Germline values: CDR1 WSHSY, CDR2 SAAADI. V gave up 8 bases and J gave up 4 bases, with 18 bases separating them. The CDR3 sequence: CASRPTGLQYNEQFF. Here the CDR3 DNA reads TGCGCCAGCCGACCGACAGGCCTCCAGTACAATGAGCAGTTCTTC.

This clonotype was seen more than once but under ten times. The rearrangement links TRBV28 to TRBJ1-5; no definite D call. Trimming took off 5 bases at V and 0 bases at J, with 17 bases between the two ends. The CDR3 has 17 amino acids. CDR1 MDHEN and CDR2 SYDVKM come from the germline V gene. CDR3 in amino acids: CASSPTDGSYSNQPQHF. CDR3 DNA: TGTGCCAGCAGTCCCACGGACGGGAGCTATAGCAATCAGCCCCAGCATTTT. Complete variable domain (other parts from reference TRBV28 and TRBJ1-5): DVKVTQSSRYLVKRTGEKVFLECVQDMDHENMFWYRQDPGLGLRLIYFSYDVKMKEKGDIPEGYSVSREKKERFSLILESASTNQTSMYLCASSPTDGSYSNQPQHFGDGTRLSIL.

Only a few counts were recorded for this clonotype. This chain uses TRBV11-2 with TRBJ2-7, with D unclear. The V end was cut by 1 base, the J end by 7 bases, with 11 bases between. The CDR3 is made up of 13 amino acids. CDR1 SGHAT and CDR2 FQNNGV come from the germline V gene. DNA of the CDR3: TGTGCCAGCAGCTTAGTATCAGCGAATGAGCAGTACTTC. It yields the protein CASSLVSANEQYF.

This chain uses TRBV20-1 with TRBJ2-7; tentatively, D is TRBD1 (5 bases). The germline gives CDR1 DFQATT, CDR2 SNEGSKA (reference sequence). Deletions cut 1 base from V and 3 bases from J, with 7 bases between. This CDR3 region has 12 residues. CDR3 protein: CSARGRGYEQYF. CDR3 DNA sequence: TGCAGTGCTAGAGGAAGGGGCTACGAGCAGTACTTC.

The V and J genes are TRBV28 and TRBJ2-1; D is uncertain. From germline, CDR1 is MDHEN and CDR2 SYDVKM. CDR3 length: 16 residues. V dropped 5 bases and J dropped 9 bases, with 23 bases sitting between them. CDR3 amino acids: CASSLPDQFRLGEQFF. CDR3 sequence (DNA): TGTGCCAGCAGTCTTCCCGACCAATTCAGGTTGGGTGAGCAGTTCTTC. Complete variable domain (other parts from reference TRBV28 and TRBJ2-1): DVKVTQSSRYLVKRTGEKVFLECVQDMDHENMFWYRQDPGLGLRLIYFSYDVKMKEKGDIPEGYSVSREKKERFSLILESASTNQTSMYLCASSLPDQFRLGEQFFGPGTRLTVL.

J is TRBJ2-7 and V is TRBV4-1, with TRBD2 as a possible D gene (6 bases). V lost 0 bases and J 3 bases, leaving 15 bases between the germline ends. The CDR3 is 16 amino acids. Germline V gene data show CDR1 as MGHRA and CDR2 as YSYEKL. This CDR3 is CASSQDPTGVGYEQYF. The CDR3 DNA sequence: TGCGCCAGCAGCCAAGACCCCACGGGGGTCGGCTACGAGCAGTACTTC.

There are a few counts of this clonotype. The J gene is TRBJ2-7, the V gene TRBV11-2; TRBD1 matches 8 bases. CDR3 size: 13 residues. Losses at the gene ends were 1 base for V and 4 bases for J; bases not matched to a gene: 0. Germline CDR1 reads SGHAT; CDR2 reads FQNNGV. The CDR3 reads CASSLGTGYEQYF. The CDR3 coding sequence is TGTGCCAGCAGCTTAGGGACAGGGTACGAGCAGTACTTC.

This clonotype was counted between two and nine times. The rearrangement joins TRBV4-1 to TRBJ2-7; the D gene is possibly TRBD1 (5 bases). The CDR3 is 15 residues long. V was clipped by 1 base and J by 4 bases, with 14 bases between them. Germline V gene lookup returns CDR1 MGHRA and CDR2 YSYEKL. The CDR3: CASSQGPGKFYEQYF. The CDR3, as DNA: TGCGCCAGCAGCCAAGGTCCAGGGAAGTTTTACGAGCAGTACTTC.

V is TRBV6-6 and J is TRBJ2-3; 14 bases fit TRBD2. V shed 6 bases, J shed 4 bases, and the junction held 3 bases outside the gene matches. CDR1 MNHNY and CDR2 SVGAGI come from the germline V gene (reference sequence). The CDR3 contains 15 residues. The CDR3 DNA follows: TGTGCCAGCAGATCGACTAGCGGGAGGGCAGATACGCAGTATTTT. It encodes CASRSTSGRADTQYF.

V is TRBV5-1 and J is TRBJ2-2; D possibly uses TRBD1 or TRBD2 (5 bases each). This CDR3 has 14 amino acids. The ends were cut back, 6 bases at V and 9 bases at J, with 18 bases in the middle. The germline V gene has CDR1 SGHRS and CDR2 YFSETQ. CDR3 sequence (DNA): TGCGCCAGCACCTCCGGGACCCCCGTTTGGGAGCTGTTTTTT. Protein sequence: CASTSGTPVWELFF.